What follows describes a single T cell receptor (beta chain). The record originates from a study of shared clonotypes between healthy human individuals. The table came from immunoSEQ multiplex PCR; TCRdb's copy has only in-frame clones and leaves some out. The sample includes 800,000 or so clones, around 96% of them seen just once. Naivety among CD8 cells was defined by CD45RO negativity and positive CCR7 selection, thereby excluding terminally differentiated effector memory CD45RA+ cells. The germline V gene has CDR1 SEHNR and CDR2 FQNEAQ (reference sequence). V lost 5 bases to trimming and J lost 4 bases, with 9 bases between them. This CDR3 comprises 12 residues.

Source material: naive CD8+ T cells sorted from blood. The chain is built from TRBV7-9 and TRBJ2-7; possible D gene TRBD1, 6 bases. This sequence originates from a man aged 25-40 years in good health. CDR3 nucleotides: TGTGCCAGCAGCACTAGGGGGTACGAGCAGTACTTC. It yields the protein CASSTRGYEQYF. Filled out from reference TRBV7-9 and TRBJ2-7, the complete variable domain reads DTGVSQNPRHKITKRGQNVTFRCDPISEHNRLYWYRQTLGQGPEFLTYFQNEAQLEKSRLLSDRFSAERPKGSFSTLEIQRTEQGDSAMYLCASSTRGYEQYFGPGTRLTVT.